A single sample is the source of the 8 T cell receptor beta chains below, sequenced in a study of blood T cells in healthy people across ages. PCR was performed a second time for about 7 to 11 cycles using a sample-barcoded 5' primer and a J-beta primer mix. TCRdb re-called the 5' RACE reads with MiXCR, one entry per CDR3 protein. The sample holds roughly 1.9 million distinct CDR3 sequences, around 42% seen once. Sequenced material: blood. These receptors originate from a human donor in good health.

Ten or more counts support this clonotype. The chain recombines TRBV20-1 with TRBJ2-7, with D tentatively TRBD2 (5 bases). The CDR3 loop spans 10 amino acids. The germline V and J ends were trimmed by 6 bases and 7 bases, with 10 bases remaining between them. CDR1 and CDR2 from the germline V gene are DFQATT and SNEGSKA (reference sequence). The CDR3 protein is CSAQGGEQYF. In DNA, the CDR3 is TGCAGTGCACAAGGCGGGGAGCAGTACTTC.

The chain combines TRBV20-1 with TRBJ1-4; no reliable D call. The CDR3 is 15 amino acids. The germline CDR1 and CDR2 sequences are DFQATT and SNEGSKA (reference sequence). The V end was cut by 0 bases, the J end by 8 bases, with 16 bases between. The CDR3 loop is CSARDHVRGSEKLFF. The CDR3 coding sequence is TGCAGTGCTAGAGATCATGTACGGGGTAGCGAAAAACTGTTTTTT.

This clonotype was seen a handful of times. The J gene is TRBJ2-7, the V gene TRBV5-1, with 8 positions matching TRBD1. Losses at the gene ends were 0 bases for V and 3 bases for J; bases not matched to a gene: 8. CDR1 and CDR2 (germline): SGHRS, YFSETQ. CDR3 length: 16 residues. The CDR3 loop is CASSLAATGAIYEQYF. CDR3 nucleotides: TGCGCCAGCAGCTTGGCAGCGACAGGGGCTATCTACGAGCAGTACTTC.

The sample holds one count of this clonotype. The chain uses TRBV5-1 and TRBJ2-2; 7 nucleotides match TRBD2. This CDR3 is 15 amino acids long. With 4 bases clipped from V and 5 bases from J, the junction kept 8 bases outside the gene matches. Germline V gene lookup returns CDR1 SGHRS and CDR2 YFSETQ. CDR3: CASSRSGADTGELFF. The CDR3 nucleotides read TGCGCCAGCAGCCGAAGCGGGGCCGATACCGGGGAGCTGTTTTTT.

The chain recombines TRBV7-9 with TRBJ2-1; 7 bases match TRBD1. The V gene's germline CDR1 is SEHNR and CDR2 FQNEAQ (reference sequence). J was trimmed by 6 bases and V by 0 bases; bases with no gene match: 8. The CDR3 has 16 amino acids. The CDR3 loop reads CASSLAWMGQTNEQFF. The CDR3 DNA follows: TGTGCCAGCAGCTTAGCCTGGATGGGACAGACCAATGAGCAGTTCTTC.

This chain uses TRBV7-2 with TRBJ2-2; no reliable D call. V was pared by 5 bases and J by 6 bases, with 19 bases between. Germline assignment: CDR1 SGHTA and CDR2 FQGNSA. The CDR3 loop spans 16 amino acids. CDR3 nucleotides: TGTGCCAGCAGCCGCTTATCCCAAATTGGGGCCGGGGAGCTGTTTTTT. Translating gives CASSRLSQIGAGELFF.

The chain is built from TRBV11-2 and TRBJ2-1; D may be TRBD1 (6 bases). With 1 base removed from V and 9 bases from J, the gap between germline ends came to 25 bases. This CDR3 is 18 amino acids long. Germline V CDR1 and CDR2: SGHAT, FQNNGV. The CDR3 loop is CASSLAIQKGSGEGEQFF. Here the CDR3 DNA reads TGTGCCAGCAGCTTAGCAATTCAAAAAGGGTCAGGGGAAGGTGAGCAGTTCTTC.

This sequence joins TRBV7-2 and TRBJ2-2; 10 bases fit TRBD2. V gave up 5 bases and J gave up 3 bases; unmatched junction bases: 6. The CDR3 contains 16 residues. Looked up from germline, CDR1 is SGHTA and CDR2 is FQGNSA. The CDR3 sequence: CASSRRLAGYTGELFF. CDR3 coding DNA: TGTGCCAGCAGCCGAAGACTAGCGGGTTACACCGGGGAGCTGTTTTTT.